This T cell receptor (beta chain) was obtained from a study of T cells in localized non-small cell lung cancer (dated by TCRdb to the early 2020s). For the study in its entirety: T cell repertoires of 236 early-stage NSCLC patients were analyzed, with tumors being compared against uninvolved tumor-adjacent lungs. The mean age of the NSCLC patients was about 70 years, with 120 to 150 men and around 100 women. The cohort consisted of 236 treatment-naive NSCLC patients whose localized lung tumors had been resected. Overall study results and their limits: Uninvolved tumor-adjacent lung showed the highest T cell clonality, higher than tumor, which suggests more focused antigenic responses in the uninvolved tumor-adjacent lung. Higher blood T cell density associated with longer overall survival, while higher adjacent-lung clonality associated with shorter survival. Multi-region tumor sequencing was not performed, so intratumor heterogeneity could not be excluded. Since the design was exploratory, TCR variables were selected using unadjusted p-values with no false-discovery rate correction. A median of 57 of the top 100 tumor clones were detected in paired uninvolved adjacent lung, and 28 of these tumor clones were also found among the top 100 clones of the paired uninvolved adjacent lung.

In regard to this clone: It has no known antigen specificity. Relative to the germline gene, one junction end is altered; a read error may explain this.

The immunoSEQ Assay was used to sequence TCR beta CDR3 regions from DNA. In the authors' own workflow: To compute T cell density, TCR beta template counts were normalized to usable DNA, which was estimated by amplifying housekeeping genes. Richness was estimated with the preseqR package, extrapolating to 400,000 templates for PBMC samples and 120,000 templates for tissue samples. Clonality was taken to be one minus Pielou's evenness. Tissue-enriched TCRs were identified through differential abundance testing performed on productive amino-acid clonotypes, with a minimum total count of 5 and an alpha of 0.1. The Jaccard Index and the Morisita Overlap Index were used to measure repertoire overlap between compartments. TCR beta CDR3s were clustered by GLIPH together with public tetramer-defined viral CDR3s, and at least three viral sequences plus V-gene enrichment were required for viral motifs. This immuneACCESS table, as held by TCRdb, lists in-frame sequences with V and J called but not all clones. Of the missing ones, under half trace to an unresolved V gene in checked studies; the others have no known cause. V, J and clone size were drawn from that table, and D and trimming were deduced from the DNA. Counted in this sample were about 77,000 clones; 88% of them appeared once. The ten largest clones represent about 20% of the sample.

The germline V gene encodes CDR1 SSHAT and CDR2 FNYEAQ (reference sequence). From cysteine to phenylalanine, the CDR3 is 16 amino acids long. Only the CDR3 DNA is retained, 48 bases long and in frame from the first base. At diagnosis, tumor, uninvolved tumor-adjacent lung and peripheral blood were collected and then preserved as a mix of FFPE and fresh-frozen material. For TCR repertoire profiling, blood samples were analyzed as peripheral blood mononuclear cells. Here the chain combines TRBV7-7 and TRBJ2-1; the central 7 bases match TRBD1. Sequencing was performed on peripheral blood, taken before any cancer treatment. This receptor was taken from a woman between 40 and 69 years old with stage I squamous cell lung carcinoma. The CDR3 corresponds to CASSLYARGIRNEQFF. The DNA sequence is TGTGCTAGCAGCTTATACGCCAGGGGGATACGGAATGAGCAGTTCTTC.